This paragraph reports one T cell receptor (beta chain). TCR beta VDJ and CDR3 were profiled, and genomic DNA was the template. TCRdb re-derived calls from the reads in MiXCR, one entry per CDR3 protein. The table lists hundreds of thousands of distinct CDR3 sequences, roughly 64% of them singletons. These data come from a study of CD8+CD57+ T cells in acquired aplastic anemia. Study-wide context: Among healthy donors, CD4+ cells averaged approximately 11 million reads.

Germline trimming cut 6 bases from V and 16 bases from J; bases unmatched to any gene: 21. This CDR3 has 15 residues. In germline, CDR1 is SGHVS, CDR2 FNYEAQ. The rearrangement uses TRBV7-6 and TRBJ1-3, with 7 bases aligning to TRBD1. The receptor was derived from a human donor in good health, serving as a control. The sequenced sample consisted of sorted CD4+, CD8+, or CD8+CD57+ T cells (not recorded which) from PBMCs. CDR3 sequence reads: CASSTRGRETNTKYF. CDR3 sequence (DNA): TGTGCCAGCAGTACTAGGGGGCGCGAAACAAACACGAAGTATTTT.